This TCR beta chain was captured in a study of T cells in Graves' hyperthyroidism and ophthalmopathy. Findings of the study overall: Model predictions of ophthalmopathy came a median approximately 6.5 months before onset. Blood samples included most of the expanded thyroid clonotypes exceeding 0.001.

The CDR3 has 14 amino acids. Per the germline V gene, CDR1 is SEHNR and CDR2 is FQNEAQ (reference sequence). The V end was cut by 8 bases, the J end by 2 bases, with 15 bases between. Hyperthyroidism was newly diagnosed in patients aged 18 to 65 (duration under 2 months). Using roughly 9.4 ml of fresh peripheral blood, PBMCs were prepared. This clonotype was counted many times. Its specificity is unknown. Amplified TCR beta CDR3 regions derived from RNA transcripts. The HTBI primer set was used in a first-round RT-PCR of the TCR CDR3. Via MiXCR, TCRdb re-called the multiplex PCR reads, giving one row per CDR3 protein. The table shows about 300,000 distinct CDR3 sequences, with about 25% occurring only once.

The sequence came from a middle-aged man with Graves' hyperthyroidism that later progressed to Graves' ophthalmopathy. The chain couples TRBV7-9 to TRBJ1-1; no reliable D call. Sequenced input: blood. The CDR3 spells CASARGGLNTEAFF. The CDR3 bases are TGTGCCAGCGCGAGAGGAGGCCTAAACACTGAAGCTTTCTTT.